This T cell receptor beta chain comes out of a study of T cells in narcolepsy. Overall study: Healthy controls were enrolled alongside patients with narcolepsy type 1 or type 2.

Trimming at V came to 4 bases and at J to 2 bases, leaving 12 bases not matched to a gene. The CDR3 loop spans 17 amino acids. Germline-derived CDR1 and CDR2 are SGHRS and YFSETQ. TCRdb keeps only in-frame clones here, not all; method: immunoSEQ multiplex PCR. The sample yields around 30,000 clones, under 85% seen once. The origin of this receptor is a human donor in good health. The sample taken for sequencing was memory (CD45RA-) CD4+ T cells from blood. The chain recombines TRBV5-1 with TRBJ2-3; 8 nucleotides align to TRBD2. The CDR3 coding sequence is TGCGCCAGCAGCGACCCCGGACTAGCTCTTCCCACAGATACGCAGTATTTT. Residues: CASSDPGLALPTDTQYF.